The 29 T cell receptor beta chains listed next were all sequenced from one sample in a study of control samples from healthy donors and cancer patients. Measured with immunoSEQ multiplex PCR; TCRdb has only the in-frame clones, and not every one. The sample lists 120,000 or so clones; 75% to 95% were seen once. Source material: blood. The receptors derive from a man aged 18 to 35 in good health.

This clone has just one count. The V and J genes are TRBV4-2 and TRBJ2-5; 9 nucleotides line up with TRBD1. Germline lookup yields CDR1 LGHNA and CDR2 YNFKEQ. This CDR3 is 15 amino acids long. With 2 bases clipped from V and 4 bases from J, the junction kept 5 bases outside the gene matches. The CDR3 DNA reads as TGTGCCAGCAGCCAACCGGGACAGGGAGGAGAGACCCAGTACTTC. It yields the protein CASSQPGQGGETQYF.

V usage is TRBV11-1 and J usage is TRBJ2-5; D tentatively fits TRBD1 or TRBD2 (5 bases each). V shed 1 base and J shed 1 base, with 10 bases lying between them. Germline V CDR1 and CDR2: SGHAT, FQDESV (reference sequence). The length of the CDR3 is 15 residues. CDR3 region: CASSLGSGLQETQYF. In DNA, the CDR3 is TGTGCCAGCAGCTTAGGGTCGGGGCTCCAAGAGACCCAGTACTTC.

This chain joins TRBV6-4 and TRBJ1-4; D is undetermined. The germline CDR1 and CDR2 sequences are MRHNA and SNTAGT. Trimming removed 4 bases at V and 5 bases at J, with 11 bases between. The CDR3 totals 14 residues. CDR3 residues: CASSGGRTNEKLFF. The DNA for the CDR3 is TGTGCCAGCAGTGGGGGAAGAACGAATGAAAAACTGTTTTTT.

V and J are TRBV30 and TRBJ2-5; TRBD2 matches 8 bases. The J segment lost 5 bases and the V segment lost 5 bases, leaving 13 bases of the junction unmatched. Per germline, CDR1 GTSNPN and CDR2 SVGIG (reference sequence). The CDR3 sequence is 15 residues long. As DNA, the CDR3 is TGTGCCTGGGGTGACTCCGGGGGGGATAGGGAGACCCAGTACTTC. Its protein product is CAWGDSGGDRETQYF. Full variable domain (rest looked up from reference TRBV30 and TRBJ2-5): SQTIHQWPATLVQPVGSPLSLECTVEGTSNPNLYWYRQAAGRGLQLLFYSVGIGQISSEVPQNLSASRPQDRQFILSSKKLLLSDSGFYLCAWGDSGGDRETQYFGPGTRLLVL.

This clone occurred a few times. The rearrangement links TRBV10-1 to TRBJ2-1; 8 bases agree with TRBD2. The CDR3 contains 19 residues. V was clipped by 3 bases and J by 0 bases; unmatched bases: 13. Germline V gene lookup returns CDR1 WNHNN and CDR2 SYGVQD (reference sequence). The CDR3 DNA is TGCGCCAGCAGTGACTATTCGGGGGGGATATACGGCTCCTACAATGAGCAGTTCTTC. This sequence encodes CASSDYSGGIYGSYNEQFF.

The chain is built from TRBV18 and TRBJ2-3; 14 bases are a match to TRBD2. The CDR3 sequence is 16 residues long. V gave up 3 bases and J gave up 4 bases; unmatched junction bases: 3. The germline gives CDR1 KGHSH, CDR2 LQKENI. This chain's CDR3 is CASSPRLAGGSDTQYF. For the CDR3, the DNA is TGTGCCAGCTCACCTCGACTAGCGGGGGGGTCAGATACGCAGTATTTT.

In DNA form, the CDR3 reads TGTGCCAGTGGCCATAGCAATCAGCCCCAGCATTTT. As protein: CASGHSNQPQHF. V usage is TRBV19 and J usage is TRBJ1-5, with D hard to call. CDR3 length: 12 amino acids. Trimming shortened V by 8 bases and J by 0 bases, and 5 bases separated the two germline ends. Germline CDR1 reads LNHDA; CDR2 reads SQIVND (reference sequence).

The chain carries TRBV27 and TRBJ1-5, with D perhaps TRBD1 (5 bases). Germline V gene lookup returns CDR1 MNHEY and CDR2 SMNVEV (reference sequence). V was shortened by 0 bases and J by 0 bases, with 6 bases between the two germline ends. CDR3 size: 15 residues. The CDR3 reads CASSLSQGSNQPQHF. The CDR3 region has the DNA TGTGCCAGCAGTTTATCTCAGGGTAGCAATCAGCCCCAGCATTTT.

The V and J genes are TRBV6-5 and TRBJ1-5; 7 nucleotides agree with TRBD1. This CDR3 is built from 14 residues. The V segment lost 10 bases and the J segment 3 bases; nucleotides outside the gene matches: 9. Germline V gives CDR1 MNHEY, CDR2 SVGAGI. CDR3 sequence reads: CATTPGQYNQPQHF. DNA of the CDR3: TGTGCCACCACCCCGGGACAGTACAATCAGCCCCAGCATTTT.

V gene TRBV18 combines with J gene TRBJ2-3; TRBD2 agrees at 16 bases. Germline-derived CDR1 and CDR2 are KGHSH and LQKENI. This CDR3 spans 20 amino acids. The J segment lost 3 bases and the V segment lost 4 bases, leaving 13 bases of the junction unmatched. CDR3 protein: CASSRGTSGGAILWTDTQYF. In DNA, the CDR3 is TGTGCCAGCTCACGAGGGACTAGCGGGGGGGCGATCCTGTGGACAGATACGCAGTATTTT.

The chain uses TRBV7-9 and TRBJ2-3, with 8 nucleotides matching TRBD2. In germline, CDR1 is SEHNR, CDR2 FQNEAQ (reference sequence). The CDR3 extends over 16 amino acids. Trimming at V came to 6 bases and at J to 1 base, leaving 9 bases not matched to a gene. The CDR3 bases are TGTGCCAGCAGTCCTGATCGGGGGGGCGGCACAGATACGCAGTATTTT. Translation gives CASSPDRGGGTDTQYF.

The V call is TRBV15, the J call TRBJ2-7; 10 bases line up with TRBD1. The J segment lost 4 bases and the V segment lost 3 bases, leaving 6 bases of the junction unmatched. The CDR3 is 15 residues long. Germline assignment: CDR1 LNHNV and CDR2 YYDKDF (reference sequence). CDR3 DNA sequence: TGTGCCACCAGCAGGCTGACAGGGGGCGGATACGAGCAGTACTTC. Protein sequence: CATSRLTGGGYEQYF.

The CDR3 loop is CASILEEGNQPQHF. The CDR3 DNA reads as TGTGCCAGCATTCTCGAGGAGGGCAATCAGCCCCAGCATTTT. This chain uses TRBV6-5 with TRBJ1-5; D is uncertain. Germline V gene data show CDR1 as MNHEY and CDR2 as SVGAGI. The CDR3 has 14 residues. The V end was cut by 7 bases, the J end by 2 bases, with 12 bases between.

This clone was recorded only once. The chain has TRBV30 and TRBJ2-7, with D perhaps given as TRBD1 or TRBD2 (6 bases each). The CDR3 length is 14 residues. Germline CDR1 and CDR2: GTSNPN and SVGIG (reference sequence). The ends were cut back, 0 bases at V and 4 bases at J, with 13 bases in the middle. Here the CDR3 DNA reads TGTGCCTGGAGTGTACAGGGAGGAGGGTACGAGCAGTACTTC. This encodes CAWSVQGGGYEQYF.

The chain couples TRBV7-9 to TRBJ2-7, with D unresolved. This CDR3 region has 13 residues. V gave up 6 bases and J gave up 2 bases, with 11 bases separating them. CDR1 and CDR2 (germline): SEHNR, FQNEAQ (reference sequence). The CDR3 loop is CASSSPGTYEQYF. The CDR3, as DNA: TGTGCCAGCAGTTCCCCGGGCACCTACGAGCAGTACTTC.

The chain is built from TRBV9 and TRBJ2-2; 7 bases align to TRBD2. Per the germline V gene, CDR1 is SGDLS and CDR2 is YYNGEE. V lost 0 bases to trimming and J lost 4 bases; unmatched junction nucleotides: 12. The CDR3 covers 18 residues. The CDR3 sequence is CASSVAWGGVRGTGELFF. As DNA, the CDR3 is TGTGCCAGCAGCGTAGCTTGGGGGGGAGTCCGAGGCACCGGGGAGCTGTTTTTT.

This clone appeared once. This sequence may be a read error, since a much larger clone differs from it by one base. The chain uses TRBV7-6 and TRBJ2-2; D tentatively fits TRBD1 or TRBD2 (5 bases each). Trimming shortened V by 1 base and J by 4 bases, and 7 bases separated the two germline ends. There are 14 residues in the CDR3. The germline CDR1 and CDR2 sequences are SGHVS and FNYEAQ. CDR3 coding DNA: TGTGCCAGCAGCTTAGGGGGGAGCACCGGGGAGCTGTTTTTT. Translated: CASSLGGSTGELFF. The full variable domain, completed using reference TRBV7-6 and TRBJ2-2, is GAGVSQSPRYKVTKRGQDVALRCDPISGHVSLYWYRQALGQGPEFLTYFNYEAQQDKSGLPNDRFSAERPEGSISTLTIQRTEQRDSAMYRCASSLGGSTGELFFGEGSRLTVL.

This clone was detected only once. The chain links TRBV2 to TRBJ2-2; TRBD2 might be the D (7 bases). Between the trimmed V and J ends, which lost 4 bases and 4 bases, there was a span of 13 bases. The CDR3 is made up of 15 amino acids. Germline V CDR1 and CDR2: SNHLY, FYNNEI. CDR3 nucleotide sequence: TGTGCCAGCAGTGTCGGGGGGCTGAGCACCGGGGAGCTGTTTTTT. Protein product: CASSVGGLSTGELFF.

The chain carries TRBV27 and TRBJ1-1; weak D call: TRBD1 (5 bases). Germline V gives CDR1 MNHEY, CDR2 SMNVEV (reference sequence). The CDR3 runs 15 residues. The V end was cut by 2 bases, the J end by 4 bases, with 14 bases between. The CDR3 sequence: CASSLSGRVGTEAFF. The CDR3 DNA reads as TGTGCCAGCAGTTTAAGCGGCAGGGTGGGCACTGAAGCTTTCTTT.

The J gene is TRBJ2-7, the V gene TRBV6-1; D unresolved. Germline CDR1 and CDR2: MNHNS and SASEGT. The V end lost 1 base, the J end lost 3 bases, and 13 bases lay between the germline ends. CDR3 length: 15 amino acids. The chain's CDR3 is CASSEGDGGYYEQYF. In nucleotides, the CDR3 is TGTGCCAGCAGTGAAGGGGATGGCGGATACTACGAGCAGTACTTC.

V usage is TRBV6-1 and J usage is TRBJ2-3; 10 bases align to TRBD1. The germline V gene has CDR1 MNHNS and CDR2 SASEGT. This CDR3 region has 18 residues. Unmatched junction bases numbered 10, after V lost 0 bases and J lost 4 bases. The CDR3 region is CASSEAYGQGVGADTQYF. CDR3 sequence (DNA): TGTGCCAGCAGTGAAGCGTACGGACAGGGGGTTGGTGCAGATACGCAGTATTTT.

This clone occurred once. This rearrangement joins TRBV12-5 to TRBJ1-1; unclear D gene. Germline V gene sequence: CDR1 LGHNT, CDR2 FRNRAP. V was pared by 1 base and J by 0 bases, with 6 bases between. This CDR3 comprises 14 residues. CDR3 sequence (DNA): TGTGCTAGTGGTTTGGCTCAAGTGAACACTGAAGCTTTCTTT. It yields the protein CASGLAQVNTEAFF.

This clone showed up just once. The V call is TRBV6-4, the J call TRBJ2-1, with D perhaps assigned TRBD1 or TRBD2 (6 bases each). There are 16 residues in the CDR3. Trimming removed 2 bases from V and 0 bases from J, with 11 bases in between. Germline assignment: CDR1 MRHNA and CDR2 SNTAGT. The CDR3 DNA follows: TGTGCCAGCAGTGACGGGGGGCAGGGCTCCTACAATGAGCAGTTCTTC. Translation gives CASSDGGQGSYNEQFF.

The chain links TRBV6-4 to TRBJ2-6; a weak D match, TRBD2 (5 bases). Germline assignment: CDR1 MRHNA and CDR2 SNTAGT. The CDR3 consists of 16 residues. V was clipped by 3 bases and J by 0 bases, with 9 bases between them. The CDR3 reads CASSETGSSGANVLTF. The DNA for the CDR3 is TGTGCCAGCAGTGAGACGGGGAGCTCTGGGGCCAACGTCCTGACTTTC.

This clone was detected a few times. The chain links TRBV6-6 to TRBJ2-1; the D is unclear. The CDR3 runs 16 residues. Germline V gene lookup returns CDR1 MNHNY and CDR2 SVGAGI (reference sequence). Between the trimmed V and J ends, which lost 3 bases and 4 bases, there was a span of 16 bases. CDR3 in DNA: TGTGCCAGCAGTTATCGGCAGGCCCCGTTGTACAATGAGCAGTTCTTC. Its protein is CASSYRQAPLYNEQFF.

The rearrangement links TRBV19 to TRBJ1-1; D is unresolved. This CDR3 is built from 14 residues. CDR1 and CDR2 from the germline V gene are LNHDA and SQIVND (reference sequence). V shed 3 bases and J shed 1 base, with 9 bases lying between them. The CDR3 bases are TGTGCCAGTAGTATCCACAAGGCGAACACTGAAGCTTTCTTT. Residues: CASSIHKANTEAFF.

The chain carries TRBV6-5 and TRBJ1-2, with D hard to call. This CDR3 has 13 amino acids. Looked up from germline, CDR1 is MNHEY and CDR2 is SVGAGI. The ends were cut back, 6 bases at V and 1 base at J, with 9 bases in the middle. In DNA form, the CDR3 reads TGTGCCAGCAGGATGTCTGTTAACTATGGCTACACCTTC. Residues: CASRMSVNYGYTF.

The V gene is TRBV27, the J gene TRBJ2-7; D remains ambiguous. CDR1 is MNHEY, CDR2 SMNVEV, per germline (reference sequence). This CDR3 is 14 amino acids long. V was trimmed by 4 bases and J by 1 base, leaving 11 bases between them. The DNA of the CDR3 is TGTGCCAGCAGTTCCGAATTTGGATCCTACGAGCAGTACTTC. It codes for CASSSEFGSYEQYF.

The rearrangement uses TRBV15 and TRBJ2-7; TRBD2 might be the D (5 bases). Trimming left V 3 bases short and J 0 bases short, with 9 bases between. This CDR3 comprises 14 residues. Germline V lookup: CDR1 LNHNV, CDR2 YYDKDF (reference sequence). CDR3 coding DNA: TGTGCCACCAGCAGGTATGAGGGCTCCTACGAGCAGTACTTC. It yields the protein CATSRYEGSYEQYF.